This T cell receptor (beta chain) was recorded in a study of blood T cell repertoires in COVID-19. At the level of the study: PBMCs, B-cell-depleted T cells, or T cells provided the cDNA or gDNA that made up the material.

Looked up from germline, CDR1 is LNHDA and CDR2 is SQIVND (reference sequence). The CDR3 runs 12 residues. Trimming removed 7 bases from V and 4 bases from J, with 10 bases in between. This clone was detected once. Original methodology: Reference gene primer amplification yielded estimated nucleated cell counts. Repertoires were generated with immunoSEQ multiplex PCR, while TCRdb's copy carries only in-frame clones and drops some. V and J calls plus clone size are reproduced from that table; the DNA served to infer D and trimming. The data hold fewer than 350,000 clones, with 89% observed a single time. Clinical histories supplied by participants themselves formed the basis of cohort assignment. Each recovered donor of Cohort 3 presented with two negative PCRs, clearance, or symptom resolution.

Material: PBMCs or T cells enriched from blood (not recorded which). This receptor was identified in a man in his sixties who had recovered from COVID-19. The chain is built from TRBV19 and TRBJ1-2; no definite D call. For the CDR3, the DNA is TGTGCCAGTACCCAAAACAGCTATGGCTACACCTTC. The encoded protein is CASTQNSYGYTF. Complete variable domain (other parts from reference TRBV19 and TRBJ1-2): DGGITQSPKYLFRKEGQNVTLSCEQNLNHDAMYWYRQDPGQGLRLIYYSQIVNDFQKGDIAEGYSVSREKKESFPLTVTSAQKNPTAFYLCASTQNSYGYTFGSGTRLTVV.